The 24 T cell receptor beta chains below were found in one sample sequenced in a study of shared clonotypes between healthy human individuals. Profiled with immunoSEQ multiplex PCR; TCRdb holds only in-frame clones, not every one. Of over a million clones in the sample, around 97% are singletons; the top ten hold over 1%. The sequenced sample consisted of naive CD4+ T cells sorted from blood. Subset noted: CD45RA+ positively selected. These receptor sequences come from a man aged 25 to 40 in good health.

CDR3 sequence reads: CASSYWRDEQYF. CDR3 DNA: TGTGCCAGCAGTTACTGGCGGGACGAGCAGTACTTC. The chain carries TRBV6-6 and TRBJ2-7; D possibly corresponds to TRBD2 (5 bases). V was shortened by 1 base and J by 5 bases, with 6 bases between the two germline ends. Germline V gene data show CDR1 as MNHNY and CDR2 as SVGAGI (reference sequence). This CDR3 has 12 amino acids.

J is TRBJ2-7 and V is TRBV5-5; D may be TRBD2 (6 bases). CDR3 length: 15 amino acids. The V end lost 4 bases, the J end lost 3 bases, and 17 bases lay between the germline ends. Looked up from germline, CDR1 is SGHKS and CDR2 is YYEKEE (reference sequence). The CDR3: CASSPGGGGFYEQYF. The CDR3 DNA sequence: TGTGCCAGCAGCCCCGGGGGAGGCGGGTTCTACGAGCAGTACTTC.

The chain combines TRBV5-1 with TRBJ2-6; 10 bases match TRBD2. After removal of 2 bases from V and 2 bases from J, the junction contained 10 bases not matched to a gene. This CDR3 has 19 residues. In germline, CDR1 is SGHRS, CDR2 YFSETQ. This chain's CDR3 is CASSFTLAGALTGANVLTF. The CDR3, as DNA: TGCGCCAGCAGCTTTACTCTAGCGGGAGCCTTAACTGGGGCCAACGTCCTGACTTTC.

Here the CDR3 DNA reads TGTGCCAGCTCACCCGGAACAGGGGACTCCTACGAGCAGTACTTC. Protein sequence: CASSPGTGDSYEQYF. The chain recombines TRBV18 with TRBJ2-7; 7 positions agree with TRBD1. The V gene's germline CDR1 is KGHSH and CDR2 LQKENI. V lost 3 bases and J lost 0; bases outside the gene matches: 5. This CDR3 has 15 residues. The variable domain in full, with the rest retrieved from reference TRBV18 and TRBJ2-7, is NAGVMQNPRHLVRRRGQEARLRCSPMKGHSHVYWYRQLPEEGLKFMVYLQKENIIDESGMPKERFSAEFPKEGPSILRIQQVVRGDSAAYFCASSPGTGDSYEQYFGPGTRLTVT.

This clone occurred once. The chain couples TRBV18 to TRBJ2-5; 8 bases agree with TRBD2. CDR3 size: 14 residues. Trimming took 3 bases from V and 2 from J; bases not matched to a gene: 2. The germline V gene has CDR1 KGHSH and CDR2 LQKENI. Here the CDR3 reads CASSPTSEQETQYF. Here the CDR3 DNA reads TGTGCCAGCTCACCGACTAGCGAACAAGAGACCCAGTACTTC.

The chain's CDR3 is CASGQGVGEKLFF. CDR3 nucleotide sequence: TGTGCCAGCGGGCAGGGAGTGGGGGAAAAACTGTTTTTT. The rearrangement joins TRBV6-1 to TRBJ1-4; perhaps TRBD1 as D (5 bases). The CDR3 is 13 residues long. CDR1 and CDR2 (germline): MNHNS, SASEGT. V dropped 8 bases and J dropped 8 bases, with 15 bases sitting between them.

Only one count was recorded for this clone. The J gene is TRBJ2-3, the V gene TRBV19; TRBD1 aligns across 8 bases. Germline values: CDR1 LNHDA, CDR2 SQIVND (reference sequence). The ends lost 4 bases at V and 3 bases at J; junction bases unmatched: 6. The CDR3 spans 15 residues. The CDR3 loop reads CASSRAGGKTDTQYF. CDR3 DNA: TGTGCCAGTAGTAGGGCAGGGGGCAAGACAGATACGCAGTATTTT.

This clone appeared once. The chain employs TRBV18 and TRBJ2-5; TRBD2 is a possible D gene (6 bases). The CDR3 loop spans 15 amino acids. V lost 3 bases and J lost 1, with 12 bases in between. In germline, CDR1 is KGHSH, CDR2 LQKENI. CDR3 in DNA: TGTGCCAGCTCACCTAACGGGGGATTCCAAGAGACCCAGTACTTC. Translated: CASSPNGGFQETQYF.

V is TRBV30 and J is TRBJ2-1; TRBD1 matches at 8 bases. Germline V CDR1 and CDR2: GTSNPN, SVGIG (reference sequence). The CDR3 sequence is 18 residues long. The V segment lost 4 bases and the J segment 2 bases; nucleotides outside the gene matches: 16. The CDR3 DNA reads TGTGCCTGGACTGAGCCTGGGAAGCGACAGGGGACCTACAATGAGCAGTTCTTC. Its translation is CAWTEPGKRQGTYNEQFF. The full variable domain, completed using reference TRBV30 and TRBJ2-1, is SQTIHQWPATLVQPVGSPLSLECTVEGTSNPNLYWYRQAAGRGLQLLFYSVGIGQISSEVPQNLSASRPQDRQFILSSKKLLLSDSGFYLCAWTEPGKRQGTYNEQFFGPGTRLTVL.

The J gene is TRBJ1-4, the V gene TRBV19; D not certain. Germline CDR1 reads LNHDA; CDR2 reads SQIVND (reference sequence). The CDR3 contains 16 residues. Trimming pared 5 bases from V and 2 bases from J, leaving 15 bases between. CDR3 protein: CASSPRASSTNEKLFF. The CDR3 coding sequence is TGTGCCAGTAGTCCGCGGGCATCAAGTACTAATGAAAAACTGTTTTTT.

Of note for this clone: Germline is not matched at one junction end, which may reflect a read error. V is TRBV2 and J is TRBJ2-7, with D perhaps TRBD1 or TRBD2 (5 bases each). The CDR3 totals 15 residues. CDR1 and CDR2 from the germline V gene are SNHLY and FYNNEI. CDR3 nucleotide sequence: TGTGCCAGCAGGTCGGGACCTAGGCTCTCCTCCGAGCAGTACTTC. It yields the protein CASRSGPRLSSEQYF.

A single count supports this clone. This sequence joins TRBV11-2 and TRBJ2-3; 13 nucleotides match TRBD2. With V trimmed by 2 bases and J by 6 bases, 8 bases remained unmatched. Germline values: CDR1 SGHAT, CDR2 FQNNGV. The CDR3 length is 17 residues. In nucleotides, the CDR3 is TGTGCCAGCAGCTTAAGACCCGGACTAGCGGGAGTTGATACGCAGTATTTT. It encodes CASSLRPGLAGVDTQYF.

The chain carries TRBV2 and TRBJ2-7; TRBD1 matches at 10 bases. Germline CDR1 and CDR2: SNHLY and FYNNEI. Trimming cost V 7 bases and J 9 bases; bases outside gene matches: 12. This CDR3 spans 14 amino acids. CDR3 bases: TGTGCCAGCATTACCGGACAGGGGGGAGTTGGGCAGTACTTC. It specifies CASITGQGGVGQYF.

The rearrangement uses TRBV6-6 and TRBJ2-1; D gene unclear. Germline V gives CDR1 MNHNY, CDR2 SVGAGI (reference sequence). V lost 0 bases and J 7 bases, leaving 13 bases between the germline ends. This CDR3 spans 15 amino acids. In DNA form, the CDR3 reads TGTGCCAGCAGTTACTCGCCGAAAAATGGTAATGAGCAGTTCTTC. Amino acid sequence: CASSYSPKNGNEQFF.

The chain uses TRBV2 and TRBJ2-1, with 7 bases aligning to TRBD1. The germline V gene has CDR1 SNHLY and CDR2 FYNNEI. The CDR3 loop spans 18 amino acids. With V trimmed by 4 bases and J by 2 bases, 14 bases remained unmatched. This chain's CDR3 is CASSGINPGTDPYNEQFF. CDR3 DNA: TGTGCCAGCAGTGGCATCAACCCCGGGACAGACCCCTACAATGAGCAGTTCTTC.

The rearrangement links TRBV7-9 to TRBJ1-3; 7 bases line up with TRBD1. J gave up 3 bases and V 5 bases, and 10 bases lay outside the gene matches. The length of the CDR3 is 16 residues. The V gene's germline CDR1 is SEHNR and CDR2 FQNEAQ (reference sequence). The CDR3 protein is CASSLYRGLGGNTIYF. The CDR3 DNA reads TGTGCCAGCAGCCTATATAGGGGGCTAGGTGGAAACACCATATATTTT. Looking up the rest from reference TRBV7-9 and TRBJ1-3 gives the full variable domain: DTGVSQNPRHKITKRGQNVTFRCDPISEHNRLYWYRQTLGQGPEFLTYFQNEAQLEKSRLLSDRFSAERPKGSFSTLEIQRTEQGDSAMYLCASSLYRGLGGNTIYFGEGSWLTVV.

This chain connects TRBV25-1 to TRBJ1-5; D call uncertain. CDR1 MGHDK and CDR2 SYGVNS come from the germline V gene. V was cut by 3 bases and J by 3 bases, with 6 bases left in between. The CDR3 loop spans 13 amino acids. CDR3: CASSDSYNQPQHF. Written as DNA, the CDR3 is TGTGCCAGCAGTGATAGTTACAATCAGCCCCAGCATTTT.

The CDR3 region has the DNA TGTGCCAGCAACCGGGGGACAGATACGCAGTATTTT. Translating it yields CASNRGTDTQYF. The chain carries TRBV28 and TRBJ2-3; tentative D call: TRBD2 (6 bases). CDR1 and CDR2 (germline): MDHEN, SYDVKM. The CDR3 has 12 residues. V lost 7 bases and J 3 bases, leaving 8 bases between the germline ends. Complete variable domain (other parts from reference TRBV28 and TRBJ2-3): DVKVTQSSRYLVKRTGEKVFLECVQDMDHENMFWYRQDPGLGLRLIYFSYDVKMKEKGDIPEGYSVSREKKERFSLILESASTNQTSMYLCASNRGTDTQYFGPGTRLTVL.

V usage is TRBV9 and J usage is TRBJ2-7, with unresolved D. The CDR3 sequence is 13 residues long. The V end was cut by 0 bases, the J end by 6 bases, with 10 bases between. Germline CDR1 reads SGDLS; CDR2 reads YYNGEE. The CDR3 DNA reads as TGTGCCAGCAGCGTAGGTCTAGATGTCGAGCAGTACTTC. This sequence encodes CASSVGLDVEQYF. Full variable domain (remainder filled in from reference TRBV9 and TRBJ2-7): DSGVTQTPKHLITATGQRVTLRCSPRSGDLSVYWYQQSLDQGLQFLIQYYNGEERAKGNILERFSAQQFPDLHSELNLSSLELGDSALYFCASSVGLDVEQYFGPGTRLTVT.

About this clone: Other DNA sequences in this specimen translate into the identical CDR3. The chain has TRBV7-9 and TRBJ2-6; D uncertain. Trimming took 3 bases from V and 4 from J, leaving 4 bases between them. The CDR3 length is 13 residues. Germline assignment: CDR1 SEHNR and CDR2 FQNEAQ (reference sequence). The CDR3: CASSFSGANVLTF. The CDR3 nucleotides are TGTGCCAGCAGCTTTTCCGGGGCCAACGTCCTGACTTTC.

V is TRBV18 and J is TRBJ2-1; 10 bases are a match to TRBD2. Per the germline V gene, CDR1 is KGHSH and CDR2 is LQKENI. V was clipped by 2 bases and J by 9 bases; unmatched bases: 13. The CDR3 is 17 residues long. The CDR3 region is CASSPTRLAGRSGEQFF. The CDR3 region has the DNA TGTGCCAGCTCACCAACCCGACTAGCGGGCCGAAGTGGTGAGCAGTTCTTC.

V usage is TRBV2 and J usage is TRBJ2-7; 12 bases line up with TRBD2. The CDR3 consists of 18 residues. The V gene's germline CDR1 is SNHLY and CDR2 FYNNEI. The V gene end was trimmed by 5 bases and the J gene end by 3 bases; junction bases not matched to a gene: 14. The CDR3 region is CASSLPDRTGLAGYEQYF. The CDR3 DNA sequence: TGTGCCAGCAGTCTTCCAGACAGGACGGGACTAGCGGGCTACGAGCAGTACTTC.

The chain combines TRBV29-1 with TRBJ2-7; 7 bases are a match to TRBD1. Looked up from germline, CDR1 is SQVTM and CDR2 is ANQGSEA. The length of the CDR3 is 14 residues. V was pared by 6 bases and J by 3 bases, with 11 bases of the junction left unmatched. Here the CDR3 reads CSVATRQGVYEQYF. The DNA for the CDR3 is TGCAGCGTCGCAACTAGACAGGGTGTCTACGAGCAGTACTTC.

V is TRBV2 and J is TRBJ2-7, with D possibly matching TRBD1 (6 bases). Germline assignment: CDR1 SNHLY and CDR2 FYNNEI. This CDR3 spans 14 amino acids. Trimming took 3 bases from V and 0 from J, leaving 9 bases between them. CDR3 in amino acids: CASSDRDNSYEQYF. DNA of the CDR3: TGTGCCAGCAGTGATCGGGACAACTCCTACGAGCAGTACTTC.